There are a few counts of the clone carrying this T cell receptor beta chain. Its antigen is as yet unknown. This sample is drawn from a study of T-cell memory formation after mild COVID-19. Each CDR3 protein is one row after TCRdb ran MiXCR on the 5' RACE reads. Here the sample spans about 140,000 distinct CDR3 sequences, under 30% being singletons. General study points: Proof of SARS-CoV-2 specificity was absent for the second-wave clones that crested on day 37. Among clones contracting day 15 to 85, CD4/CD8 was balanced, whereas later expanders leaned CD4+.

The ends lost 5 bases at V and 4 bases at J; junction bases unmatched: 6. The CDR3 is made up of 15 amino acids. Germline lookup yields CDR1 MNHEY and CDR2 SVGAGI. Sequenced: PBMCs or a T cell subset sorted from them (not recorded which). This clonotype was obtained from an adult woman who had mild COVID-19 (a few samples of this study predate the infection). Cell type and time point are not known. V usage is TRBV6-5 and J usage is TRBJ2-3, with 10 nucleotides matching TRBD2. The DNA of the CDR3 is TGTGCCAGCAGTGTCGCGCTAGCGGGAGCAGATACGCAGTATTTT. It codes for CASSVALAGADTQYF.